Each of the 6 T cell receptor beta chains below was sequenced from the same sample in a study of OX40 agonist ivuxolimab in advanced cancers. Generated by immunoSEQ multiplex PCR, the TCRdb table keeps only in-frame clones and is missing some. The sample has about 35,000 clones; around 83% are singletons. Sequencing used CD4+ or CD8+ T cells sorted from blood, obtained in a trial of the OX40 agonist ivuxolimab. Receptor source: an adult with an advanced solid tumor such as melanoma, head and neck, liver or kidney cancer.

The genes are TRBV9 and TRBJ2-2, with no clear D. CDR3 length: 16 amino acids. Looked up from germline, CDR1 is SGDLS and CDR2 is YYNGEE. V was clipped by 0 bases and J by 0 bases, with 9 bases between them. CDR3 region: CASSVAAGANTGELFF. In nucleotides, the CDR3 is TGTGCCAGCAGCGTAGCGGCAGGAGCGAACACCGGGGAGCTGTTTTTT. The full variable domain, completed using reference TRBV9 and TRBJ2-2, is DSGVTQTPKHLITATGQRVTLRCSPRSGDLSVYWYQQSLDQGLQFLIQYYNGEERAKGNILERFSAQQFPDLHSELNLSSLELGDSALYFCASSVAAGANTGELFFGEGSRLTVL.

This clone has only one observation. The genes are TRBV7-8 and TRBJ2-1; 7 positions match TRBD2. This CDR3 comprises 16 residues. V dropped 1 base and J dropped 5; count of bases not matched to a gene: 8. Per germline, CDR1 SGHVS and CDR2 FQNEAQ. The CDR3 coding sequence is TGTGCCAGCAGCTTAGTCACGGGGGGAGGTCACAATGAGCAGTTCTTC. It encodes CASSLVTGGGHNEQFF.

This clone showed up just once. This chain links TRBV5-4 with TRBJ2-2; 7 positions agree with TRBD2. The CDR3 is made up of 13 amino acids. The V gene end was trimmed by 4 bases and the J gene end by 6 bases; junction bases not matched to a gene: 3. Per germline, CDR1 SGHNT and CDR2 YYREEE (reference sequence). This CDR3 reads CASSNLAAGELFF. Here the CDR3 DNA reads TGTGCCAGCAGCAATCTAGCGGCCGGGGAGCTGTTTTTT.

This chain links TRBV2 with TRBJ1-1; maybe TRBD1 (5 bases). Germline V gives CDR1 SNHLY, CDR2 FYNNEI. The CDR3 totals 15 residues. Trimming cost V 5 bases and J 10 bases, with 23 bases left between them. CDR3 residues: CASSPGYVGALGAFF. DNA of the CDR3: TGTGCCAGCAGTCCAGGTTATGTAGGGGCCCTAGGAGCTTTCTTT.

This clone appeared once. This chain connects TRBV2 to TRBJ2-1; 8 nucleotides line up with TRBD1. This CDR3 is 13 amino acids long. Trimming at V came to 8 bases and at J to 3 bases, leaving 3 bases not matched to a gene. Per germline, CDR1 SNHLY and CDR2 FYNNEI. CDR3 protein: CASWGQDYNEQFF. Written as DNA, the CDR3 is TGTGCCAGCTGGGGACAGGACTACAATGAGCAGTTCTTC. Together with reference TRBV2 and TRBJ2-1, the CDR3 gives the full variable domain: EPEVTQTPSHQVTQMGQEVILRCVPISNHLYFYWYRQILGQKVEFLVSFYNNEISEKSEIFDDQFSVERPDGSNFTLKIRSTKLEDSAMYFCASWGQDYNEQFFGPGTRLTVL.

This clone has just a few counts. The chain links TRBV23-1 to TRBJ1-1; D remains unclear. TRBV23-1 is noted as an ORF with a role that remains uncertain. The CDR3 has 12 amino acids. Trimming cost V 6 bases and J 4 bases, with 9 bases left between them. CDR3 residues: CASRPPGTEAFF. The CDR3 DNA follows: TGCGCCAGCAGACCCCCCGGCACTGAAGCTTTCTTT.